The clone carrying this TCR beta chain was counted ten times or more. Here immunoSEQ multiplex PCR was the method, and the copy in TCRdb shows in-frame clones only, minus some. The table includes about 120,000 clones, around 90% detected once. This sample was taken from a study of control samples from healthy donors and cancer patients. CDR3 length: 16 amino acids. From germline, CDR1 is SEHNR and CDR2 FQNEAQ (reference sequence). V lost 5 bases to trimming and J lost 1 base, with 17 bases between them. The sequence was collected from a woman in her sixties or seventies in good health. The material sequenced was blood. This rearrangement joins TRBV7-9 to TRBJ1-1, with D unresolved. The CDR3 here is CASSPSAKKWNTEAFF. DNA of the CDR3: TGTGCCAGCAGCCCCTCAGCGAAGAAATGGAACACTGAAGCTTTCTTT.